These 30 T cell receptor beta chains were all obtained from the same sample, sequenced in a study of T-cell reconstitution after alpha-beta-depleted transplantation in children listed by TCRdb under 2016. Overall study outcomes, separate from this receptor: The apparently early alphabetaT-cell count recovery about two months after transplant was reportedly dependent on only several hundred rapidly expanded clones derived from non-depleted graft cells.

The time point label of this sample denotes: day 60 (about 2 months) after transplantation. Interpreted using the paper, the treatment or condition label stands for: allogeneic hematopoietic cell transplantation with graft depleted of TCRalphabeta T cells and CD19 B cells. Their cognate antigens are unknown. The library was made by PCR. Sequencing was carried out with an Illumina HiSeq 2500. Molecular barcoding was employed in the preparation of TCR libraries, with unique molecular identifiers being used to normalize TCRbeta repertoire quantification. Using fastp at Q25 and MiXCR, TCRdb reprocessed the public reads and kept productive beta chains. Rows merge per CDR3 protein into single entries with the most common DNA and genes. The sample yields fewer than 40,000 distinct CDR3 sequences; about 7% were counted once. The ten most abundant clones make up around 27% of the sample. Material: peripheral blood, obtained 60 days after TCRalphabeta/CD19-depleted stem cell transplant. Receptor source: a child less than two years old who had a stem cell transplant for acute myeloid leukemia, so the T cells may come from the graft donor.

In this sample, this clonotype turned up many times. This chain uses TRBV7-9 with TRBJ1-1, with D perhaps matching TRBD1 (5 bases). The V gene lost 3 bases and the J gene lost 0 bases, with 17 bases spanning the gap. The CDR3 loop spans 17 amino acids. The germline V gene has CDR1 SEHNR and CDR2 FQNEAQ (reference sequence). The CDR3, as DNA: TGTGCCAGCAGCTTTATAGGCGGGGCTCTCATGAACACTGAAGCTTTCTTT. It codes for CASSFIGGALMNTEAFF.

This clonotype was recorded at least ten times. V and J are TRBV25-1 and TRBJ1-2; D call uncertain. Germline V gene data show CDR1 as MGHDK and CDR2 as SYGVNS. The V gene lost 3 bases and the J gene lost 6 bases, with 11 bases spanning the gap. This CDR3 has 13 amino acids. This CDR3 is CASSDLARDGYTF. The CDR3 nucleotides are TGTGCCAGCAGTGACCTAGCGAGGGATGGCTACACCTTC.

The chain joins TRBV5-6 to TRBJ1-2, with no clear D. Germline V gene sequence: CDR1 SGHDT, CDR2 YYEEEE. This CDR3 comprises 14 residues. The ends were cut back, 9 bases at V and 4 bases at J, with 19 bases in the middle. The CDR3 DNA reads TGTGCCATGAGCGCCGGGATAGTCTGCTATGGCTACACCTTC. The encoded protein is CAMSAGIVCYGYTF. The whole variable domain, filled in from reference TRBV5-6 and TRBJ1-2, reads DAGVTQSPTHLIKTRGQQVTLRCSPKSGHDTVSWYQQALGQGPQFIFQYYEEEERQRGNFPDRFSGHQFPNYSSELNVNALLLGDSALYLCAMSAGIVCYGYTFGSGTRLTVV.

This clonotype was found many times. The V and J genes are TRBV10-3 and TRBJ2-2; D might be TRBD2 (6 bases). The CDR3 extends over 17 amino acids. Germline-derived CDR1 and CDR2 are ENHRY and SYGVKD. V dropped 0 bases and J dropped 1 base, with 12 bases sitting between them. The CDR3: CAISESPGLENTGELFF. In DNA, the CDR3 is TGTGCCATCAGTGAGTCCCCGGGACTGGAGAACACCGGGGAGCTGTTTTTT.

Ten or more counts support this clonotype. The chain links TRBV29-1 to TRBJ1-1, with TRBD1 identical over 11 bases. CDR3 length: 14 amino acids. V trimming: 6 bases; J trimming: 3 bases; junction bases outside the gene matches: 6. Per the germline V gene, CDR1 is SQVTM and CDR2 is ANQGSEA. The CDR3 nucleotides read TGCAGCGTGGGTGGGACAGGGGGATACACTGAAGCTTTCTTT. This translates into CSVGGTGGYTEAFF.

This chain links TRBV9 with TRBJ2-5; TRBD2 aligns across 11 bases. The CDR3 spans 17 residues. From germline, CDR1 is SGDLS and CDR2 YYNGEE. V was clipped by 0 bases and J by 1 base; unmatched bases: 5. CDR3 loop: CASSVEGLAGGQETQYF. DNA of the CDR3: TGTGCCAGCAGCGTAGAGGGGCTAGCGGGAGGCCAAGAGACCCAGTACTTC.

This clonotype was picked up many times. The chain is built from TRBV11-2 and TRBJ2-3, with D perhaps matching TRBD1 (6 bases). Germline V gene sequence: CDR1 SGHAT, CDR2 FQNNGV. Deletions cut 3 bases from V and 0 bases from J, with 19 bases between. The CDR3 covers 18 residues. The CDR3 DNA is TGTGCCAGCAGCTTGGGGGACGGGACAATGAGGAGCACAGATACGCAGTATTTT. This encodes CASSLGDGTMRSTDTQYF.

At least ten counts were recorded for this clonotype. The chain carries TRBV2 and TRBJ2-3; D not certain. The CDR3 runs 15 residues. V lost 10 bases and J 0 bases, leaving 17 bases between the germline ends. Germline V gene data show CDR1 as SNHLY and CDR2 as FYNNEI. DNA for the CDR3: TGTGCCACCCCCGGGCACACTGGGAGCACAGATACGCAGTATTTT. It encodes CATPGHTGSTDTQYF.

Many counts were recorded for this clonotype. The gene calls are TRBV7-2 and TRBJ2-5; TRBD2 matches 9 bases. V lost 5 bases and J lost 1; bases outside the gene matches: 2. There are 14 residues in the CDR3. From germline, CDR1 is SGHTA and CDR2 FQGNSA. CDR3 DNA: TGTGCCAGCAGCGCGGGAGGGTCCCAAGAGACCCAGTACTTC. Translated, it gives CASSAGGSQETQYF.

The sample holds many counts of this clonotype. This chain uses TRBV7-9 with TRBJ2-1; unclear D gene. The germline V gene encodes CDR1 SEHNR and CDR2 FQNEAQ (reference sequence). The germline V and J ends were trimmed by 1 base and 10 bases, with 8 bases remaining between them. The CDR3 consists of 12 residues. CDR3 in amino acids: CASSLERGEQFF. In DNA, the CDR3 is TGTGCCAGCAGCTTAGAACGAGGAGAGCAGTTCTTC.

This clonotype was found many times. The chain combines TRBV7-9 with TRBJ2-5, with D possibly TRBD1 on 5 matching bases. Germline CDR1 is SEHNR and CDR2 is FQNEAQ (reference sequence). The V end lost 6 bases, the J end lost 4 bases, and 12 bases lay between the germline ends. The CDR3 has 13 residues. DNA for the CDR3: TGTGCCAGCAGACTGACAGTTATAGAGACCCAGTACTTC. Residues: CASRLTVIETQYF.

This clonotype was observed many times. The chain combines TRBV29-1 with TRBJ1-1; tentative D call: TRBD1 (5 bases). CDR1 SQVTM and CDR2 ANQGSEA come from the germline V gene. Trimming shortened V by 5 bases and J by 5 bases, and 12 bases separated the two germline ends. CDR3 length: 12 amino acids. This CDR3 is CSVPGRGTEAFF. In DNA, the CDR3 is TGCAGCGTTCCGGGGAGGGGAACTGAAGCTTTCTTT.

This clonotype was counted ten times or more. CDR3 region: CSARDRDRPSYEQYF. In DNA, the CDR3 is TGCAGTGCTAGAGATCGCGACCGTCCCTCCTACGAGCAGTACTTC. The rearrangement joins TRBV20-1 to TRBJ2-7; D unresolved. CDR1 DFQATT and CDR2 SNEGSKA come from the germline V gene (reference sequence). This CDR3 has 15 residues. Trimming took 0 bases from V and 0 from J, leaving 12 bases between them.

This clonotype was detected ten times or more. The chain combines TRBV27 with TRBJ2-1; D perhaps matches TRBD2 (5 bases). The V gene lost 2 bases and the J gene lost 3 bases, with 11 bases spanning the gap. The germline V gene encodes CDR1 MNHEY and CDR2 SMNVEV (reference sequence). CDR3 length: 15 residues. CDR3 sequence (DNA): TGTGCCAGCAGTTTACTAGCAGGACTCTACAATGAGCAGTTCTTC. It is translated as CASSLLAGLYNEQFF.

This clonotype has a count of ten or more. This rearrangement joins TRBV5-6 to TRBJ2-7, with D possibly TRBD1 on 6 matching bases. Trimming left V 3 bases short and J 3 bases short, with 10 bases between. The CDR3 covers 13 residues. Germline CDR1 is SGHDT and CDR2 is YYEEEE. CDR3 DNA sequence: TGTGCCAGCAGCTGGACAGCATTCTACGAGCAGTACTTC. This sequence encodes CASSWTAFYEQYF.

This clonotype was found many times. The CDR3 nucleotides read TGCGCCAGCAGCGCGGACAGGGGAGGGACAGATACGCAGTATTTT. Residues: CASSADRGGTDTQYF. V and J are TRBV5-1 and TRBJ2-3, with 9 bases identical to TRBD1. The CDR3 sequence is 15 residues long. Germline V lookup: CDR1 SGHRS, CDR2 YFSETQ. V gave up 4 bases and J gave up 3 bases; unmatched junction bases: 6.

This clonotype occurred many times. This sequence joins TRBV5-1 and TRBJ2-1; unclear D gene. Germline CDR1 SGHRS, CDR2 YFSETQ. The CDR3 spans 11 residues. The V gene lost 0 bases and the J gene lost 11 bases, with 6 bases spanning the gap. The CDR3 nucleotides are TGCGCCAGCAGCTTGGGCCCGCAGCAGTTCTTC. Translation: CASSLGPQQFF.

This clonotype was counted ten times or more. V is TRBV7-3 and J is TRBJ2-1; D may be TRBD1 (6 bases). CDR3 length: 16 residues. CDR1 and CDR2 (germline): SGHTA, FQGTGA. The germline V and J ends were trimmed by 5 bases and 6 bases, with 20 bases remaining between them. The CDR3 DNA sequence: TGTGCCAGCAGCCATTTTTCTTGGAGCAGGGGCAATGAGCAGTTCTTC. As protein: CASSHFSWSRGNEQFF.

This clonotype came up many times. This chain uses TRBV2 with TRBJ2-1; no reliable D call. The CDR3 totals 12 residues. The germline gives CDR1 SNHLY, CDR2 FYNNEI. Trimming cost V 6 bases and J 8 bases, with 11 bases left between them. As DNA, the CDR3 is TGTGCCAGCAGGCGGATGGCATATGAGCAGTTCTTC. Protein product: CASRRMAYEQFF.

In its sample, this clonotype was seen many times. J is TRBJ2-2 and V is TRBV29-1, with D possibly TRBD2 on 5 matching bases. The V end was cut by 1 base, the J end by 8 bases, with 5 bases between. The CDR3 is 11 amino acids. From germline, CDR1 is SQVTM and CDR2 ANQGSEA. The CDR3 spells CSVEGGGELFF. The DNA of the CDR3 is TGCAGCGTTGAAGGAGGGGGGGAGCTGTTTTTT.

A remark on this clonotype: This may come from a read error, since a much larger clone is one base off. This chain joins TRBV6-5 and TRBJ2-5; 13 bases map to TRBD2. The CDR3 loop spans 16 amino acids. The J segment lost 2 bases and the V segment lost 8 bases, leaving 8 bases of the junction unmatched. CDR1 and CDR2 from the germline V gene are MNHEY and SVGAGI. The CDR3 DNA reads TGTGCCAGCGGTTTATTACTAGCGGGGGGGCAAGAGACCCAGTACTTC. It is translated as CASGLLLAGGQETQYF.

There are many counts of this clonotype. The chain has TRBV29-1 and TRBJ1-1; D not certain. Trimming shortened V by 4 bases and J by 2 bases, and 11 bases separated the two germline ends. Looked up from germline, CDR1 is SQVTM and CDR2 is ANQGSEA. There are 13 residues in the CDR3. CDR3 sequence reads: CSVVRPINTEAFF. In DNA, the CDR3 is TGCAGCGTTGTAAGGCCGATCAACACTGAAGCTTTCTTT.

This clonotype was counted only a few times. The chain recombines TRBV18 with TRBJ2-5; D is undetermined. Germline V CDR1 and CDR2: KGHSH, LQKENI. CDR3 length equals 11 residues. The V gene lost 2 bases and the J gene lost 3 bases, with 1 base spanning the gap. The chain's CDR3 is CASSPKETQYF. DNA for the CDR3: TGTGCCAGCTCACCAAAAGAGACCCAGTACTTC.

This clonotype has ten or more counts. The rearrangement links TRBV4-3 to TRBJ2-4; 15 bases map to TRBD2. Trimming cost V 0 bases and J 6 bases; bases outside gene matches: 0. This CDR3 is 16 amino acids long. CDR1 LGHNA and CDR2 YSLEER come from the germline V gene. This CDR3 is CASSQEGLAGGNIQYF. CDR3 bases: TGCGCCAGCAGCCAAGAGGGACTAGCGGGGGGAAACATTCAGTACTTC.

There are many counts of this clonotype. The chain carries TRBV9 and TRBJ2-3; D possibly corresponds to TRBD1 (6 bases). V lost 4 bases, J lost 14 bases, and 20 bases lay in between. CDR3 size: 13 residues. The germline V gene has CDR1 SGDLS and CDR2 YYNGEE. The CDR3 region has the DNA TGTGCCAGCAGCTTCGTACTCTCCGGACAGCGGTATTTT. Amino acids: CASSFVLSGQRYF.

V and J are TRBV29-1 and TRBJ2-1; D may be TRBD2 (6 bases). Germline V gene data show CDR1 as SQVTM and CDR2 as ANQGSEA. Deletions cut 5 bases from V and 7 bases from J, with 15 bases between. This CDR3 spans 13 amino acids. This CDR3 is CSVLGGTENEQFF. DNA for the CDR3: TGCAGCGTTCTAGGTGGGACTGAGAATGAGCAGTTCTTC.

This clonotype was seen many times. This rearrangement joins TRBV7-3 to TRBJ2-2, with D maybe TRBD2 (6 bases). The germline gives CDR1 SGHTA, CDR2 FQGTGA. The CDR3 consists of 13 residues. Deletions cut 3 bases from V and 6 bases from J, with 8 bases between. CDR3 region: CASSLTSPGELFF. The CDR3 DNA is TGTGCCAGCAGCTTGACTAGTCCCGGGGAGCTGTTTTTT.

The rearrangement joins TRBV23-1 to TRBJ1-5; no clear D. TRBV23-1 is an open reading frame, and its role is uncertain. This CDR3 is built from 16 residues. V was cut by 1 base and J by 2 bases, with 12 bases left in between. The CDR3 spells CASSQFLEEGNQPQHF. The CDR3, as DNA: TGCGCCAGCAGTCAATTTTTAGAGGAGGGCAATCAGCCCCAGCATTTT.

There are many counts of this clonotype. V is TRBV29-1 and J is TRBJ1-1, with unresolved D. The V and J ends lost 2 bases and 5 bases respectively, with 9 bases between them. The germline V gene encodes CDR1 SQVTM and CDR2 ANQGSEA. The CDR3 is made up of 12 amino acids. The CDR3 sequence is CSVETRRTEAFF. The CDR3, as DNA: TGCAGCGTTGAAACCCGGCGGACTGAAGCTTTCTTT.

In this sample, this clonotype turned up many times. This chain connects TRBV6-5 to TRBJ2-3; 11 bases align to TRBD1. V shed 7 bases, J shed 5 bases, and the junction held 11 bases outside the gene matches. Per the germline V gene, CDR1 is MNHEY and CDR2 is SVGAGI. The CDR3 runs to 16 residues. This CDR3 reads CASTRPGQGAGDTQYF. In DNA, the CDR3 is TGTGCCAGCACTAGACCCGGACAGGGGGCTGGAGATACGCAGTATTTT.